The TCR beta chain described here comes from a study of long-term antiretroviral therapy in people with HIV. The junction had 8 bases not matched to a gene; V was cut back by 0 bases and J by 1 base. This CDR3 is built from 19 residues. Per the germline V gene, CDR1 is LGHNA and CDR2 is YNFKEQ. Samples were assayed with immunoSEQ v3.0 at survey level. Sequenced by immunoSEQ multiplex PCR; TCRdb stores in-frame clones only, minus some. Counted here are about 20,000 clones, around 92% occurring once; the ten biggest clones make up around 7%. J is TRBJ2-3 and V is TRBV4-2; 12 nucleotides agree with TRBD2. The source of this sequence is a woman between 50 and 59 years old with HIV. Sequenced material: unsorted PBMCs, taken 4.4 years after starting antiretroviral therapy. In nucleotides, the CDR3 is TGTGCCAGCAGCCAAGACCCTAGCGGGGGGGCGAGTCGCACAGATACGCAGTATTTT. Its protein is CASSQDPSGGASRTDTQYF.